The 14 T cell receptor beta chains below come from one sample, sequenced in a study of shared clonotypes between healthy human individuals. Only in-frame clones appear in the TCRdb table, and some are missing; sequencing was by immunoSEQ multiplex PCR. Of fewer than 850,000 clones in the sample, 90% to 98% were seen once. Naive CD8 cells comprised CD45RO-negative, CCR7-positively selected cells, excluding terminally differentiated effector memory CD45RA+ cells. Sequenced input: naive CD8+ T cells sorted from blood. The receptors stem from a man aged 25 to 40 in good health.

The chain recombines TRBV29-1 with TRBJ1-3; maybe TRBD1 (6 bases). The CDR3 has 16 amino acids. The V end lost 0 bases, the J end lost 4 bases, and 16 bases lay between the germline ends. The germline gives CDR1 SQVTM, CDR2 ANQGSEA. CDR3 in amino acids: CSVEEPGGAKGNTIYF. For the CDR3, the DNA is TGCAGCGTTGAAGAACCGGGGGGGGCCAAAGGAAACACCATATATTTT.

Concerning this clone itself: This sample also contains other DNA sequences that code for the same CDR3. The V gene is TRBV11-2, the J gene TRBJ2-7; D ambiguous. This CDR3 contains 13 residues. Germline V gene lookup returns CDR1 SGHAT and CDR2 FQNNGV. V lost 1 base to trimming and J lost 4 bases, with 8 bases between them. The CDR3 DNA sequence: TGTGCCAGCAGCTTAGGGCAGAGTTACGAGCAGTACTTC. Its protein product is CASSLGQSYEQYF.

The chain links TRBV10-3 to TRBJ2-6; D might be TRBD2 (5 bases). Germline values: CDR1 ENHRY, CDR2 SYGVKD. Trimming shortened V by 6 bases and J by 0 bases, and 9 bases separated the two germline ends. This CDR3 is built from 15 residues. The CDR3: CAIRDSNSGANVLTF. In nucleotides, the CDR3 is TGTGCCATCAGGGACTCAAACTCTGGGGCCAACGTCCTGACTTTC.

The rearrangement links TRBV7-9 to TRBJ2-2; maybe TRBD2 (5 bases). The V gene lost 4 bases and the J gene lost 8 bases, with 5 bases spanning the gap. This CDR3 has 11 residues. Germline loops: CDR1 SEHNR, CDR2 FQNEAQ (reference sequence). As DNA, the CDR3 is TGTGCCAGCAGCTGGGAGGGGGAGCTGTTTTTT. Its protein is CASSWEGELFF.

This sequence joins TRBV27 and TRBJ2-5, with TRBD2 identical over 8 bases. With 5 bases clipped from V and 3 bases from J, the junction kept 8 bases outside the gene matches. Germline values: CDR1 MNHEY, CDR2 SMNVEV (reference sequence). The CDR3 extends over 15 amino acids. CDR3 coding DNA: TGTGCCAGCAGTAAGCGGGAGATACACAAAGAGACCCAGTACTTC. Encoded protein: CASSKREIHKETQYF.

This clone was counted once. This sequence joins TRBV7-2 and TRBJ2-5; 7 bases are shared with TRBD2. With V trimmed by 3 bases and J by 5 bases, 6 bases remained unmatched. The CDR3 sequence is 14 residues long. Germline CDR1 is SGHTA and CDR2 is FQGNSA. Here the CDR3 DNA reads TGTGCCAGCAGCTTGGCCGGGAGGTGGGAGACCCAGTACTTC. It codes for CASSLAGRWETQYF.

The V and J genes are TRBV9 and TRBJ2-4; 7 nucleotides agree with TRBD1. The germline V gene encodes CDR1 SGDLS and CDR2 YYNGEE. V lost 7 bases, J lost 6 bases, and 13 bases stayed unmatched. This CDR3 is built from 15 residues. The DNA of the CDR3 is TGTGCCAGCGGGCCCACGGTTGGGACAGCAAACATTCAGTACTTC. Translation gives CASGPTVGTANIQYF.

The chain uses TRBV6-6 and TRBJ1-1, with 10 positions matching TRBD1. This CDR3 region has 13 residues. V gave up 10 bases and J gave up 5 bases; unmatched junction bases: 7. The germline V gene has CDR1 MNHNY and CDR2 SVGAGI (reference sequence). The CDR3 nucleotides are TGTGCCATTTCGGACAGGGGGGGTACTGAAGCTTTCTTT. Protein: CAISDRGGTEAFF.

The chain recombines TRBV18 with TRBJ2-2, with D perhaps TRBD1 (5 bases). This CDR3 is 14 amino acids long. Per the germline V gene, CDR1 is KGHSH and CDR2 is LQKENI. Between the trimmed V and J ends, which lost 6 bases and 2 bases, there was a span of 10 bases. The CDR3 protein is CASSVQGNTGELFF. The CDR3 nucleotides read TGTGCCAGCTCCGTCCAGGGCAACACCGGGGAGCTGTTTTTT.

This chain connects TRBV28 to TRBJ2-7; D remains unclear. This CDR3 contains 14 residues. V was cut by 8 bases and J by 1 base, with 15 bases left in between. Germline lookup yields CDR1 MDHEN and CDR2 SYDVKM. DNA for the CDR3: TGTGCCAGCGGCCGGGCAGGCACTTCCTACGAGCAGTACTTC. It specifies CASGRAGTSYEQYF.

V and J are TRBV5-6 and TRBJ2-7, with no clear D. V was pared by 4 bases and J by 3 bases, with 5 bases between. Germline V gives CDR1 SGHDT, CDR2 YYEEEE. The CDR3 extends over 11 amino acids. CDR3 bases: TGTGCCAGCAGCGACCTCTACGAGCAGTACTTC. Amino acid sequence: CASSDLYEQYF. The variable domain in full, with the rest retrieved from reference TRBV5-6 and TRBJ2-7, is DAGVTQSPTHLIKTRGQQVTLRCSPKSGHDTVSWYQQALGQGPQFIFQYYEEEERQRGNFPDRFSGHQFPNYSSELNVNALLLGDSALYLCASSDLYEQYFGPGTRLTVT.

The V call is TRBV7-9, the J call TRBJ2-2; TRBD1 might be the D (6 bases). The CDR3 is made up of 17 amino acids. The germline V gene encodes CDR1 SEHNR and CDR2 FQNEAQ (reference sequence). V was cut by 2 bases and J by 4 bases, with 17 bases left in between. As DNA, the CDR3 is TGTGCCAGCAGCTTATATCCCCGGACAGAACTCACCGGGGAGCTGTTTTTT. It translates to CASSLYPRTELTGELFF.

The V call is TRBV27, the J call TRBJ2-1; D tentatively reads TRBD1 or TRBD2 (5 bases each). CDR1 and CDR2 (germline): MNHEY, SMNVEV (reference sequence). V lost 8 bases to trimming and J lost 8 bases, with 22 bases between them. The CDR3 loop spans 15 amino acids. The chain's CDR3 is CASGASSGGWDEQFF. CDR3 DNA sequence: TGTGCCAGCGGGGCTAGCTCAGGAGGTTGGGATGAGCAGTTCTTC.

This sequence joins TRBV6-1 and TRBJ1-1; D uncertain. From germline, CDR1 is MNHNS and CDR2 SASEGT. The V end was cut by 1 base, the J end by 5 bases, with 14 bases between. The CDR3 spans 15 residues. The CDR3 loop reads CASSEDQTDGTEAFF. DNA for the CDR3: TGTGCCAGCAGTGAAGACCAAACAGATGGGACTGAAGCTTTCTTT.